The 26 T cell receptor beta chains below were found in one sample sequenced in a study of cytomegalovirus exposure and HLA in healthy donors (TCRdb year 2017). The library was generated by the immunoSEQ multiplex PCR assay. A mixture of 60 forward primers for TCR Vbeta segments and 13 reverse primers for TCR Jbeta segments was used in the multiplex PCR. TCRdb took over this immuneACCESS table, retaining in-frame rearrangements with V and J assigned. Such tables are incomplete; in checked studies, under half of the missing clones stem from an unresolved V gene, and the remainder is unexplained. In this sample the table shows some 150,000 clones, about 82% of which occur a single time. The ten biggest clones cover around 3.2% of the sample. Sequencing was carried out using PBMCs. These receptors were collected from a male donor in good health and CMV-seronegative.

CDR3 in amino acids: CASPRDRESNGYTF. CDR3 nucleotides: TGTGCCAGCCCCCGGGACAGGGAATCGAATGGCTACACCTTC. V is TRBV2 and J is TRBJ1-2; 9 nucleotides match TRBD1. This CDR3 is 14 amino acids long. Trimming at V came to 8 bases and at J to 6 bases, leaving 10 bases not matched to a gene. Germline values: CDR1 SNHLY, CDR2 FYNNEI.

The rearrangement links TRBV7-9 to TRBJ2-1; 8 bases match TRBD1. This CDR3 region has 13 residues. The V gene end was trimmed by 4 bases and the J gene end by 6 bases; junction bases not matched to a gene: 2. Per germline, CDR1 SEHNR and CDR2 FQNEAQ (reference sequence). The CDR3, as DNA: TGTGCCAGCAGCTCCGGACAGGGCAATGAGCAGTTCTTC. It translates to CASSSGQGNEQFF.

The chain uses TRBV4-1 and TRBJ2-2; 7 nucleotides align to TRBD2. There are 18 residues in the CDR3. With 0 bases clipped from V and 1 base from J, the junction kept 8 bases outside the gene matches. Germline assignment: CDR1 MGHRA and CDR2 YSYEKL. For the CDR3, the DNA is TGCGCCAGCAGCCAAGATCACGGGGCGGGGGAGAACACCGGGGAGCTGTTTTTT. Translated: CASSQDHGAGENTGELFF.

DNA of the CDR3: TGTGCCAGCAGCTTCGAGGGGATGGGAGGGAACAATGAGCAGTTCTTC. Protein product: CASSFEGMGGNNEQFF. V usage is TRBV13 and J usage is TRBJ2-1; 7 bases line up with TRBD2. CDR1 and CDR2 from the germline V gene are PRHDT and FYEKMQ (reference sequence). This CDR3 is built from 16 residues. Trimming cost V 3 bases and J 5 bases; bases outside gene matches: 10.

There are a few counts of this clone. The V call is TRBV7-2, the J call TRBJ2-5; 11 bases fit TRBD2. CDR1 SGHTA and CDR2 FQGNSA come from the germline V gene. This CDR3 is 18 amino acids long. V lost 0 bases and J lost 5; bases outside the gene matches: 11. The CDR3 DNA reads as TGTGCCAGCAGCTTAGCGTGGATAGCGGGAGGGCCGGGGGAGACCCAGTACTTC. Amino acids: CASSLAWIAGGPGETQYF.

The chain uses TRBV5-4 and TRBJ2-5, with D uncertain. CDR1 is SGHNT, CDR2 YYREEE, per germline (reference sequence). This CDR3 has 13 amino acids. V was shortened by 0 bases and J by 4 bases, with 7 bases between the two germline ends. The CDR3 sequence: CASSLDRRETQYF. The CDR3 DNA reads as TGTGCCAGCAGCTTGGATAGGAGAGAGACCCAGTACTTC.

This chain connects TRBV18 to TRBJ2-7; TRBD1 aligns across 10 bases. Germline lookup yields CDR1 KGHSH and CDR2 LQKENI. This CDR3 region has 13 residues. The junction had 3 bases not matched to a gene; V was cut back by 4 bases and J by 6 bases. DNA of the CDR3: TGTGCCAGCTCACTGACAGGGGGCGGCGAGCAGTACTTC. As protein: CASSLTGGGEQYF.

This clone was detected once. The chain recombines TRBV4-1 with TRBJ1-1, with D tentatively TRBD1 (5 bases). Trimming cost V 5 bases and J 3 bases, with 28 bases left between them. The CDR3 consists of 19 residues. In germline, CDR1 is MGHRA, CDR2 YSYEKL. DNA for the CDR3: TGCGCCAGCAGCTCCCTAATGGGGCTCGGCGGGGCGGCGGACACTGAAGCTTTCTTT. Amino acid sequence: CASSSLMGLGGAADTEAFF.

This sequence joins TRBV7-2 and TRBJ2-7, with TRBD2 identical over 12 bases. This CDR3 contains 17 residues. The trim removed 0 bases at V and 5 bases at J, leaving 8 bases unmatched. Germline CDR1 SGHTA, CDR2 FQGNSA. This chain's CDR3 is CASSLAPASGRVHEQYF. The CDR3 coding sequence is TGTGCCAGCAGCTTAGCGCCGGCTAGCGGGAGGGTTCACGAGCAGTACTTC.

This sequence joins TRBV2 and TRBJ2-7, with 7 bases identical to TRBD1. V lost 6 bases to trimming and J lost 0 bases; unmatched junction nucleotides: 5. The CDR3 runs to 14 residues. The germline gives CDR1 SNHLY, CDR2 FYNNEI. DNA of the CDR3: TGTGCCAGCAGGAGACGGGACAGCTCCTACGAGCAGTACTTC. Translation gives CASRRRDSSYEQYF.

The chain employs TRBV9 and TRBJ2-1; the match to TRBD2 covers 15 bases. CDR1 and CDR2 (germline): SGDLS, YYNGEE. The CDR3 runs to 19 residues. The trim removed 3 bases at V and 3 bases at J, leaving 10 bases unmatched. CDR3 region: CASSDLWTSGGANYNEQFF. The DNA of the CDR3 is TGTGCCAGCAGCGATCTTTGGACTAGCGGGGGGGCGAACTACAATGAGCAGTTCTTC.

CDR3 in amino acids: CASSPQGNYNSPLHF. The CDR3 region has the DNA TGTGCCAGCAGTCCACAGGGGAACTATAATTCACCCCTCCACTTT. V is TRBV6-5 and J is TRBJ1-6, with 7 bases that match TRBD1. With 5 bases clipped from V and 3 bases from J, the junction kept 4 bases outside the gene matches. Germline CDR1 reads MNHEY; CDR2 reads SVGAGI. The CDR3 is 15 amino acids.

The V call is TRBV5-8, the J call TRBJ2-1; the match to TRBD2 covers 12 bases. The CDR3 sequence is 18 residues long. The V gene's germline CDR1 is SGHTS and CDR2 YDEGEE. V dropped 0 bases and J dropped 4; count of bases not matched to a gene: 8. CDR3 coding DNA: TGTGCCAGCAGCTTGGTGAAACTAGCGGGGGGTACATACAATGAGCAGTTCTTC. Amino acids: CASSLVKLAGGTYNEQFF.

The V call is TRBV15, the J call TRBJ1-4, with a possible D match to TRBD1 (6 bases). V was cut by 1 base and J by 7 bases, with 13 bases left in between. CDR1 and CDR2 (germline): LNHNV, YYDKDF (reference sequence). There are 15 residues in the CDR3. Here the CDR3 DNA reads TGTGCCACCAGCAGAGTTAGGGGGACGGGTGAAAAACTGTTTTTT. It specifies CATSRVRGTGEKLFF.

The chain carries TRBV7-3 and TRBJ2-3, with a tentative D call TRBD2 (5 bases). V lost 0 bases, J lost 5 bases, and 9 bases lay in between. Per germline, CDR1 SGHTA and CDR2 FQGTGA. The CDR3 is 14 amino acids. The chain's CDR3 is CASSLTGSGDTQYF. The CDR3 nucleotides read TGTGCCAGCAGCTTAACGGGCAGCGGAGATACGCAGTATTTT.

The genes are TRBV19 and TRBJ2-7; D possibly corresponds to TRBD2 (5 bases). The CDR3 loop spans 15 amino acids. Per germline, CDR1 LNHDA and CDR2 SQIVND (reference sequence). The V gene lost 5 bases and the J gene lost 4 bases, with 18 bases spanning the gap. For the CDR3, the DNA is TGTGCCAGTAGTCCAAACGGGAATTTCCGTTACGAGCAGTACTTC. Translation gives CASSPNGNFRYEQYF.

The gene calls are TRBV12-1 and TRBJ2-1; the table's D gene call, TRBD1, was not cross checked with the DNA. TRBV12-1 is designated a pseudogene. This CDR3 has 17 residues. CDR3: CASSFSHPGQGDNEQFF. The CDR3 DNA sequence: TGTGCCAGCAGCTTTTCCCACCCGGGACAGGGTGACAATGAGCAGTTCTTC.

CDR3 protein: CASSQDPWATGHYNEQFF. Here the CDR3 DNA reads TGCGCCAGCAGCCAAGACCCTTGGGCGACTGGACACTACAATGAGCAGTTCTTC. The rearrangement joins TRBV4-3 to TRBJ2-1; perhaps TRBD1 as D (5 bases). CDR1 LGHNA and CDR2 YSLEER come from the germline V gene. Trimming shortened V by 0 bases and J by 3 bases, and 18 bases separated the two germline ends. The length of the CDR3 is 18 residues.

V gene TRBV5-1 combines with J gene TRBJ1-1; D is possibly TRBD1 (6 bases). CDR3 length equals 15 residues. Germline assignment: CDR1 SGHRS and CDR2 YFSETQ. Trimming pared 5 bases from V and 0 bases from J, leaving 14 bases between. The CDR3 nucleotides read TGCGCCAGCAGAATGCAGGGGAATTTGAACACTGAAGCTTTCTTT. This encodes CASRMQGNLNTEAFF.

This clone has a handful of counts. The chain couples TRBV4-2 to TRBJ2-3, with TRBD2 matching over 8 bases. Germline assignment: CDR1 LGHNA and CDR2 YNFKEQ. V was pared by 0 bases and J by 3 bases, with 8 bases of the junction left unmatched. CDR3 length: 17 amino acids. In DNA form, the CDR3 reads TGTGCCAGCAGCCAAGAGGCCCTAGCGGGCCGGACAGATACGCAGTATTTT. Translating it yields CASSQEALAGRTDTQYF.

The genes are TRBV19 and TRBJ1-2, with 10 bases matching TRBD1. CDR3 size: 18 residues. The J segment lost 4 bases and the V segment lost 5 bases, leaving 16 bases of the junction unmatched. Germline assignment: CDR1 LNHDA and CDR2 SQIVND (reference sequence). Written as DNA, the CDR3 is TGTGCCAGTAGTGCATTAACCGGGACAGGGGCGAATGGCTATGGCTACACCTTC. Its translation: CASSALTGTGANGYGYTF.

V usage is TRBV4-1 and J usage is TRBJ1-2; 9 nucleotides match TRBD1. CDR1 MGHRA and CDR2 YSYEKL come from the germline V gene. CDR3 length: 14 amino acids. J gave up 2 bases and V 4 bases, and 2 bases lay outside the gene matches. CDR3 loop: CASSPGTGNYGYTF. The DNA for the CDR3 is TGCGCCAGCAGCCCCGGGACAGGGAACTATGGCTACACCTTC.

V gene TRBV5-1 combines with J gene TRBJ2-1, with 7 positions matching TRBD2. Germline CDR1 and CDR2: SGHRS and YFSETQ. This CDR3 contains 16 residues. Trimming cost V 4 bases and J 9 bases; bases outside gene matches: 16. The CDR3 protein is CASSVGSVAGVGEQFF. CDR3 coding DNA: TGCGCCAGCAGCGTGGGGTCGGTGGCGGGAGTAGGTGAGCAGTTCTTC.

The chain couples TRBV10-3 to TRBJ1-5; TRBD1 is a possible D gene (5 bases). CDR1 and CDR2 from the germline V gene are ENHRY and SYGVKD. There are 13 residues in the CDR3. With 2 bases removed from V and 6 bases from J, the gap between germline ends came to 8 bases. CDR3 region: CAISEGARQPQHF. The CDR3 region has the DNA TGTGCCATCAGTGAGGGGGCTCGTCAGCCCCAGCATTTT.

V usage is TRBV6-5 and J usage is TRBJ2-7, with TRBD1 matching 7 bases. Germline values: CDR1 MNHEY, CDR2 SVGAGI. The ends lost 2 bases at V and 0 bases at J; junction bases unmatched: 4. The CDR3 has 15 amino acids. The CDR3 sequence: CASSYDRASSYEQYF. CDR3 DNA: TGTGCCAGCAGTTACGACAGGGCGAGCTCCTACGAGCAGTACTTC.

The genes are TRBV5-1 and TRBJ2-2, with 9 bases fitting TRBD1. There are 15 residues in the CDR3. The V segment lost 2 bases and the J segment 7 bases; nucleotides outside the gene matches: 6. Germline CDR1 SGHRS, CDR2 YFSETQ. Here the CDR3 DNA reads TGCGCCAGCAGCTTCACAGGGGGCCAAGGCGGGGAGCTGTTTTTT. Translating it yields CASSFTGGQGGELFF.